The clone carrying this TCR beta chain occurred a few times. The antigen is undetermined. An oligonucleotide containing a UMI was ligated to the 3' end of TCR cDNA. Whole blood, approximately 2.3 ml, came from adult healthy volunteers. Cells were not sorted; total RNA input targeted roughly 1 to 1000 ng. Ligated cDNA underwent four rounds of PCR with nested alpha and beta constant region primers and SP2. Blood and skin TCR RNA was reverse transcribed with alpha and beta constant primers. TCRdb independently ran MiXCR on the 5' RACE reads; one entry per CDR3 protein. The table records more than 45,000 distinct CDR3 sequences, approximately 6.6% of them present only once. The CDR3 runs to 15 residues. J lost 3 bases, V lost 8 bases, and 9 bases had no gene match. Germline V gene sequence: CDR1 MNHEY, CDR2 SVGAGI. This entry is derived from a study of naive and memory T cell subsets. Overall study results and limits: Potentially, T cell activation and differentiation skew this RNA-based measurement.

The clonotype comes from a male donor in good health. This chain uses TRBV6-5 with TRBJ2-1; TRBD2 matches 8 bases. This chain's CDR3 is CASRGGRHNYNEQFF. DNA of the CDR3: TGTGCCAGCCGGGGCGGGAGGCATAACTACAATGAGCAGTTCTTC.